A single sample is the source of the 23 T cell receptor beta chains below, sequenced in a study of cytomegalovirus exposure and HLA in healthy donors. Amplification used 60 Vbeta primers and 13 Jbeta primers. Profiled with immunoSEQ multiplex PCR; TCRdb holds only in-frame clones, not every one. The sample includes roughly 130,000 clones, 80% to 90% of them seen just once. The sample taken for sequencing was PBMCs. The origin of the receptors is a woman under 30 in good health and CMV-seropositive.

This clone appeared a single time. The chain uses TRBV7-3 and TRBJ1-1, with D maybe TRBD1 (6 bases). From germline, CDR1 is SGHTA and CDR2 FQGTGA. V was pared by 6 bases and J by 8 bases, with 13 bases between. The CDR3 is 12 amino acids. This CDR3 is CASSFSGQEAFF. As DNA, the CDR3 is TGTGCCAGCAGTTTTTCCGGACAGGAAGCTTTCTTT.

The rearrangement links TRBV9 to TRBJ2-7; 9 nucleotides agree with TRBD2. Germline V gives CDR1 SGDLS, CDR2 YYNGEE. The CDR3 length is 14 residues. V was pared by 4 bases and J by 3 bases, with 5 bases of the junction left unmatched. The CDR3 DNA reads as TGTGCCAGCAGCCCGGGACTAGCCTACTACGAGCAGTACTTC. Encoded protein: CASSPGLAYYEQYF. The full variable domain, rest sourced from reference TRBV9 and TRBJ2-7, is DSGVTQTPKHLITATGQRVTLRCSPRSGDLSVYWYQQSLDQGLQFLIQYYNGEERAKGNILERFSAQQFPDLHSELNLSSLELGDSALYFCASSPGLAYYEQYFGPGTRLTVT.

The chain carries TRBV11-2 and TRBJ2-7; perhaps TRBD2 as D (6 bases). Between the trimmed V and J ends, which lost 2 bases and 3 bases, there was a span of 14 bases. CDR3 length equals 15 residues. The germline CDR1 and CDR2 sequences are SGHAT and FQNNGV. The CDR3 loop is CASSLSRGGFYEQYF. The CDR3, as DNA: TGTGCCAGCAGCTTAAGCCGTGGAGGGTTCTACGAGCAGTACTTC. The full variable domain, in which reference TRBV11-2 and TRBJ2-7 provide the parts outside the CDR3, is EAGVAQSPRYKIIEKRQSVAFWCNPISGHATLYWYQQILGQGPKLLIQFQNNGVVDDSQLPKDRFSAERLKGVDSTLKIQPAKLEDSAVYLCASSLSRGGFYEQYFGPGTRLTVT.

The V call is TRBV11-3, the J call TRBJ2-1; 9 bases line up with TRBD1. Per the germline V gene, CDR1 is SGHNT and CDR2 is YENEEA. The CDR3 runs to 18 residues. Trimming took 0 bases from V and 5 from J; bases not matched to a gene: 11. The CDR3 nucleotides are TGTGCCAGCAGCTTAGAAGAAACGGACAGGGGAGGACACAATGAGCAGTTCTTC. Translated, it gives CASSLEETDRGGHNEQFF.

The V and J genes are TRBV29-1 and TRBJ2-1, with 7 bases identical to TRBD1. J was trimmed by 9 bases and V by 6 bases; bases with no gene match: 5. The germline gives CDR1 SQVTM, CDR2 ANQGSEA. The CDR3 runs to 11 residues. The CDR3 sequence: CSVGQPGEQFF. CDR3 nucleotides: TGCAGCGTGGGACAGCCTGGTGAGCAGTTCTTC.

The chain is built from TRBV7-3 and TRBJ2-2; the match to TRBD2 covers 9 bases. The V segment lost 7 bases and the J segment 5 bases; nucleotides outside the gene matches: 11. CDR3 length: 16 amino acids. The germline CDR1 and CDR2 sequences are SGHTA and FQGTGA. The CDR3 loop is CASKPAGGTGTGELFF. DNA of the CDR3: TGTGCCAGCAAACCAGCGGGGGGCACCGGAACCGGGGAGCTGTTTTTT.

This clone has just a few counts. DNA of the CDR3: TGTGCCTGGAACCAGGGGGACCCGGGAAACACCATATATTTT. Protein sequence: CAWNQGDPGNTIYF. V is TRBV30 and J is TRBJ1-3; 7 nucleotides agree with TRBD1. The CDR3 covers 14 residues. V lost 4 bases and J lost 4; bases outside the gene matches: 7. Per germline, CDR1 GTSNPN and CDR2 SVGIG (reference sequence).

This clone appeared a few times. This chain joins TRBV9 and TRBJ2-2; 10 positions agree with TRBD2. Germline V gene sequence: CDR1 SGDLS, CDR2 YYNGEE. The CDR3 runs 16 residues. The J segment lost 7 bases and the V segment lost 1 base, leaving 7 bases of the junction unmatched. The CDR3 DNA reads TGTGCCAGCAGCGTAACCCTGGCTAGCGGGGGCGGGGAGCTGTTTTTT. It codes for CASSVTLASGGGELFF.

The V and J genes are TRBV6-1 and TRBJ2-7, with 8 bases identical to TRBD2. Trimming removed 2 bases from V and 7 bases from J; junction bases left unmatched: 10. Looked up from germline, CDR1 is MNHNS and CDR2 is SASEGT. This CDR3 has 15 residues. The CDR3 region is CASSESRGGLGEQYF. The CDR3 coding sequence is TGTGCCAGCAGTGAAAGCCGGGGGGGGTTGGGGGAGCAGTACTTC.

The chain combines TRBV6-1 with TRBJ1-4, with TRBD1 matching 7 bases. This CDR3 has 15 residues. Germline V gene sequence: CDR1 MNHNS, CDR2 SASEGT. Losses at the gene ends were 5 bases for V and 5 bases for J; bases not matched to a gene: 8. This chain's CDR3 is CASSKLDRSNEKLFF. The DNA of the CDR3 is TGTGCCAGCAGTAAACTGGACAGGTCGAATGAAAAACTGTTTTTT.

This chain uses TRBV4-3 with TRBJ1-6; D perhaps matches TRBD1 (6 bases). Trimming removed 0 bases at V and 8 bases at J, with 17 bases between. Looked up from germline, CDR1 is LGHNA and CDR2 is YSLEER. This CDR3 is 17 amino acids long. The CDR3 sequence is CASSQDWGPGGYSPLHF. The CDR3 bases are TGCGCCAGCAGCCAAGATTGGGGGCCGGGGGGCTATTCACCCCTCCACTTT.

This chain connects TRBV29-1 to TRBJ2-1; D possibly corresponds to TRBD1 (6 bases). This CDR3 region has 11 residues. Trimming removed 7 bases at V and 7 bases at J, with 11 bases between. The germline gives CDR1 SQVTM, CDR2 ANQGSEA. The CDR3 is CSGTGYNEQFF. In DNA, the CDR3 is TGCAGCGGCACAGGGTATAATGAGCAGTTCTTC.

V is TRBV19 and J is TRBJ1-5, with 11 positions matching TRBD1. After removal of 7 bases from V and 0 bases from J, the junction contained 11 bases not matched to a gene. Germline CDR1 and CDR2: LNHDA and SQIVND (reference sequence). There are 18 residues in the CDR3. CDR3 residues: CASTNSGQGVFSNQPQHF. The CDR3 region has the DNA TGTGCCAGTACCAATTCGGGACAGGGGGTCTTTAGCAATCAGCCCCAGCATTTT.

CDR3 amino acids: CAWDRGTYEQYF. The CDR3, as DNA: TGTGCCTGGGACAGGGGGACCTACGAGCAGTACTTC. The chain recombines TRBV7-9 with TRBJ2-7, with 11 bases that match TRBD1. The germline V gene has CDR1 SEHNR and CDR2 FQNEAQ (reference sequence). The length of the CDR3 is 12 residues. V dropped 11 bases and J dropped 2; count of bases not matched to a gene: 2. Together with reference TRBV7-9 and TRBJ2-7, the CDR3 gives the full variable domain: DTGVSQNPRHKITKRGQNVTFRCDPISEHNRLYWYRQTLGQGPEFLTYFQNEAQLEKSRLLSDRFSAERPKGSFSTLEIQRTEQGDSAMYLCAWDRGTYEQYFGPGTRLTVT.

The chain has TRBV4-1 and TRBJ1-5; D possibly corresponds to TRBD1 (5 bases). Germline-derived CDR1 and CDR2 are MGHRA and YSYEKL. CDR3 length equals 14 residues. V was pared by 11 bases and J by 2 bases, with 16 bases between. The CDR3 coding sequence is TGCGCCGGCTGTATTGAACAGGGCAATCAGCCCCAGCATTTT. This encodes CAGCIEQGNQPQHF.

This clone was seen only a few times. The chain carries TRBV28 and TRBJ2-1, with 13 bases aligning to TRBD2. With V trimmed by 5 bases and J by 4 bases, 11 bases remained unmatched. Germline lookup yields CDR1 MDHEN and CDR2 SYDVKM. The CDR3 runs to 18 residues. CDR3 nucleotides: TGTGCCAGCAGTCCAGGACTAGCGGGGGTCCCCAAATACAATGAGCAGTTCTTC. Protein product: CASSPGLAGVPKYNEQFF.

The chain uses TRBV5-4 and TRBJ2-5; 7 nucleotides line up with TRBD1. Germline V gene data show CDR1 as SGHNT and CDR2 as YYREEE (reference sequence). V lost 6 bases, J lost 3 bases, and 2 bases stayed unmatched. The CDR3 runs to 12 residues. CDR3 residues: CASTGTEETQYF. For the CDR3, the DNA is TGTGCCAGCACTGGGACAGAAGAGACCCAGTACTTC.

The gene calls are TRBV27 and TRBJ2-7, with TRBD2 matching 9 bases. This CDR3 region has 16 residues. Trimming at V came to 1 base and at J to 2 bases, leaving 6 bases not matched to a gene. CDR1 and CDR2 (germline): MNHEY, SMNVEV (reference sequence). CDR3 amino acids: CASSLLPSGDPYEQYF. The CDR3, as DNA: TGTGCCAGCAGTTTATTGCCTAGCGGGGACCCCTACGAGCAGTACTTC.

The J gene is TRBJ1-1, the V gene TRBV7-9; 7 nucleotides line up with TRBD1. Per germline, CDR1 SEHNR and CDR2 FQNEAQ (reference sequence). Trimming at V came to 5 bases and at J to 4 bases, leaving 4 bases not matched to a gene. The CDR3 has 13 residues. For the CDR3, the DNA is TGTGCCAGCAGCCAGACAGGGATCACTGAAGCTTTCTTT. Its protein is CASSQTGITEAFF.

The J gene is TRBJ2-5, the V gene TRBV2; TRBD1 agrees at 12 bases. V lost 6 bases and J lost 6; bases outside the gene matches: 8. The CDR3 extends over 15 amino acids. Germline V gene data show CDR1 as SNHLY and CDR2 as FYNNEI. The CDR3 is CASSLGTGGVKTQYF. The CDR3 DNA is TGTGCCAGCAGCCTCGGGACAGGGGGCGTGAAGACCCAGTACTTC.

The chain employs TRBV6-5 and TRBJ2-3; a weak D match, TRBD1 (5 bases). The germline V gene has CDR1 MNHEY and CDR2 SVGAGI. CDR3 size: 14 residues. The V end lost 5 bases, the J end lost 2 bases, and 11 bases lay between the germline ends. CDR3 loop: CASSITGYTDTQYF. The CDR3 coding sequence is TGTGCCAGCAGTATAACAGGCTACACAGATACGCAGTATTTT.

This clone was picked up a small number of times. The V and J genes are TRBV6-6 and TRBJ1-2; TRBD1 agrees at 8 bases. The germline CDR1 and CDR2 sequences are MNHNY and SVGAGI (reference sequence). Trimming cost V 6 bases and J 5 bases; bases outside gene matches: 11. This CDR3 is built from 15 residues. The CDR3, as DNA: TGTGCCAGCAGAGGACAGGGAGAGTCGGTTTATGGCTACACCTTC. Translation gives CASRGQGESVYGYTF.

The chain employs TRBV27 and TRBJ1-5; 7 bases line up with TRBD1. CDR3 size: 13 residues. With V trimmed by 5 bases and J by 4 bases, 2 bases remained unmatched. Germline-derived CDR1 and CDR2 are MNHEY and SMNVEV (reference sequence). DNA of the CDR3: TGTGCCAGCAGTCAGGGACAGAATCAGCCCCAGCATTTT. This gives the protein CASSQGQNQPQHF.